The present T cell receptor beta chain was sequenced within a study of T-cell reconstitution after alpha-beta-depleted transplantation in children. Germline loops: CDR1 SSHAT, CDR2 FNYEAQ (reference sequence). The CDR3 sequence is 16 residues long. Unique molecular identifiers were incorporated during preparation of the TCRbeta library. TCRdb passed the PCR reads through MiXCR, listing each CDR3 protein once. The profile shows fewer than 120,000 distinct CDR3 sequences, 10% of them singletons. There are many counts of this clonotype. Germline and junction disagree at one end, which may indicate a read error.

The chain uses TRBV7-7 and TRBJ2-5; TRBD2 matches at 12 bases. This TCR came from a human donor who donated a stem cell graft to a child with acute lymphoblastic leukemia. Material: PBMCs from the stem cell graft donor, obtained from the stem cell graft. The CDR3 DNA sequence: TGTGCTAGCAGCGGAGGACTAGCGGGGTTGCAAGAGACCCAGTACTTC. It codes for CASSGGLAGLQETQYF.